The next 27 T cell receptor beta chains were all read from a single sample in a study of blood T cell repertoires in COVID-19. Clones were sequenced by immunoSEQ multiplex PCR, and TCRdb holds only the in-frame ones, with some missing. Among some 490,000 clones, 88% were seen once, and the ten largest hold just over 8%. Input material: PBMCs or T cells enriched from blood (not recorded which). Every receptor here comes from a woman aged 55-70 years who had recovered from COVID-19.

V is TRBV5-1 and J is TRBJ2-1, with 9 nucleotides matching TRBD2. The CDR3 is 15 amino acids. V dropped 2 bases and J dropped 4; count of bases not matched to a gene: 4. Germline V gene data show CDR1 as SGHRS and CDR2 as YFSETQ. CDR3 coding DNA: TGCGCCAGCAGCTTTGAAGCGGGGGGATACAATGAGCAGTTCTTC. Its protein product is CASSFEAGGYNEQFF.

The CDR3 DNA follows: TGTGCCAGCAGCTACGGGACAGGGGCCGGAAACACCATATATTTT. Protein: CASSYGTGAGNTIYF. This chain links TRBV11-2 with TRBJ1-3; 10 bases line up with TRBD1. The CDR3 loop spans 15 amino acids. Germline trimming cut 4 bases from V and 4 bases from J; bases unmatched to any gene: 4. Germline V CDR1 and CDR2: SGHAT, FQNNGV.

The gene calls are TRBV10-1 and TRBJ1-2; 7 bases are a match to TRBD1. J was trimmed by 2 bases and V by 2 bases; bases with no gene match: 8. In germline, CDR1 is WNHNN, CDR2 SYGVQD (reference sequence). This CDR3 is 16 amino acids long. The CDR3 protein is CASSEREQGTNYGYTF. The DNA of the CDR3 is TGCGCCAGCAGTGAGCGGGAACAGGGGACGAACTATGGCTACACCTTC.

The DNA of the CDR3 is TGTGCCACCAGTGCGGGGGGGTCCTACAATGAGCAGTTCTTC. Its protein product is CATSAGGSYNEQFF. The genes are TRBV24-1 and TRBJ2-1; TRBD2 aligns across 8 bases. CDR3 length: 14 amino acids. Trimming cost V 5 bases and J 1 base; bases outside gene matches: 0. Germline loops: CDR1 KGHDR, CDR2 SFDVKD.

The J gene is TRBJ1-1, the V gene TRBV5-5; D is ambiguous. The CDR3 is made up of 15 amino acids. Per the germline V gene, CDR1 is SGHKS and CDR2 is YYEKEE (reference sequence). Between the trimmed V and J ends, which lost 4 bases and 1 base, there was a span of 14 bases. CDR3 coding DNA: TGTGCCAGCAGCACCTGGGAGTTGGCGAACACTGAAGCTTTCTTT. It encodes CASSTWELANTEAFF. Combining the CDR3 with reference TRBV5-5 and TRBJ1-1 gives the whole variable domain DAGVTQSPTHLIKTRGQQVTLRCSPISGHKSVSWYQQVLGQGPQFIFQYYEKEERGRGNFPDRFSARQFPNYSSELNVNALLLGDSALYLCASSTWELANTEAFFGQGTRLTVV.

The V and J genes are TRBV9 and TRBJ2-1; D is unclear. The CDR3 sequence is 13 residues long. CDR1 and CDR2 (germline): SGDLS, YYNGEE. Trimming pared 4 bases from V and 4 bases from J, leaving 9 bases between. The CDR3 DNA is TGTGCCAGCAGCCCCAGTGTATACAATGAGCAGTTCTTC. Translation gives CASSPSVYNEQFF.

This clone turned up a few times. The J gene is TRBJ2-5, the V gene TRBV7-2, with a possible D match to TRBD2 (5 bases). The CDR3 has 14 residues. In germline, CDR1 is SGHTA, CDR2 FQGNSA. V gave up 6 bases and J gave up 5 bases, with 16 bases separating them. The CDR3 DNA is TGTGCCAGCAGTCTCCCGGGGATTCGGGAGACCCAGTACTTC. This codes for CASSLPGIRETQYF. The full variable domain, in which reference TRBV7-2 and TRBJ2-5 provide the parts outside the CDR3, is GAGVSQSPSNKVTEKGKDVELRCDPISGHTALYWYRQSLGQGLEFLIYFQGNSAPDKSGLPSDRFSAERTGGSVSTLTIQRTQQEDSAVYLCASSLPGIRETQYFGPGTRLLVL.

The chain carries TRBV5-4 and TRBJ1-3; the D gene is possibly TRBD1 (6 bases). This CDR3 contains 16 residues. The V and J ends lost 5 bases and 4 bases respectively, with 19 bases between them. Per the germline V gene, CDR1 is SGHNT and CDR2 is YYREEE (reference sequence). CDR3 loop: CASSPRMGAGGNTIYF. In nucleotides, the CDR3 is TGTGCCAGCAGTCCTCGGATGGGGGCAGGAGGAAACACCATATATTTT.

The chain joins TRBV19 to TRBJ1-6, with a tentative D call TRBD1 (5 bases). The CDR3 is 17 amino acids. Germline V lookup: CDR1 LNHDA, CDR2 SQIVND (reference sequence). Trimming stripped 5 bases from V and 0 bases from J, with 14 bases between. Here the CDR3 reads CASSRGDRSSYNSPLHF. The CDR3 DNA sequence: TGTGCCAGTAGTCGCGGGGACCGAAGCTCCTATAATTCACCCCTCCACTTT.

This chain connects TRBV11-2 to TRBJ2-7; 8 bases are a match to TRBD2. Germline V CDR1 and CDR2: SGHAT, FQNNGV. The CDR3 loop spans 15 amino acids. Germline trimming cut 2 bases from V and 5 bases from J; bases unmatched to any gene: 8. The CDR3 nucleotides are TGTGCCAGCAGCTTAATCAGGGCGGGGGGCAACGAGCAGTACGTC. Translated, it gives CASSLIRAGGNEQYV.

J is TRBJ2-3 and V is TRBV5-1; TRBD2 agrees at 8 bases. CDR1 SGHRS and CDR2 YFSETQ come from the germline V gene. The CDR3 extends over 16 amino acids. The V segment lost 0 bases and the J segment 0 bases; nucleotides outside the gene matches: 3. This chain's CDR3 is CASSLAASGSTDTQYF. DNA for the CDR3: TGCGCCAGCAGCTTGGCGGCTAGCGGGAGCACAGATACGCAGTATTTT.

The V and J genes are TRBV9 and TRBJ2-1; no definite D call. The germline gives CDR1 SGDLS, CDR2 YYNGEE. The CDR3 runs 15 residues. Deletions cut 0 bases from V and 2 bases from J, with 9 bases between. CDR3 amino acids: CASSVGAFTYNEQFF. CDR3 in DNA: TGTGCCAGCAGCGTAGGAGCCTTTACCTACAATGAGCAGTTCTTC.

Note on this clone: Within the sample, other DNA sequences also encode this same CDR3. The J gene is TRBJ1-4, the V gene TRBV6-5, with D tentatively TRBD1 (6 bases). The CDR3 spans 12 residues. Trimming took 6 bases from V and 8 from J, leaving 10 bases between them. Germline assignment: CDR1 MNHEY and CDR2 SVGAGI. The CDR3 loop reads CASRDSREKLFF. CDR3 DNA: TGTGCCAGCAGGGACAGCCGCGAAAAACTGTTTTTT.

This chain connects TRBV7-9 to TRBJ2-3; no definite D call. The CDR3 sequence is 13 residues long. The germline V gene encodes CDR1 SEHNR and CDR2 FQNEAQ (reference sequence). V gave up 6 bases and J gave up 3 bases, with 10 bases separating them. The CDR3 DNA reads TGTGCCAGCAGAAGACTCGGAACAGATACGCAGTATTTT. As protein: CASRRLGTDTQYF.

CDR3 in DNA: TGTGCCAGCAGCCCAGGGGGCCACGAGCAGTACTTC. This codes for CASSPGGHEQYF. V is TRBV9 and J is TRBJ2-7; 8 bases agree with TRBD1. V was clipped by 4 bases and J by 5 bases; unmatched bases: 2. This CDR3 is built from 12 residues. The germline gives CDR1 SGDLS, CDR2 YYNGEE.

V and J are TRBV5-1 and TRBJ2-5; TRBD1 is a possible D gene (5 bases). Deletions cut 0 bases from V and 4 bases from J, with 10 bases between. This CDR3 spans 14 amino acids. Per germline, CDR1 SGHRS and CDR2 YFSETQ. The CDR3 bases are TGCGCCAGCAGCTTGGCCGCAGGGTTAGAGACCCAGTACTTC. Its translation: CASSLAAGLETQYF.

The genes are TRBV24-1 and TRBJ2-3, with 10 bases that match TRBD2. The V segment lost 9 bases and the J segment 0 bases; nucleotides outside the gene matches: 2. Germline CDR1 is KGHDR and CDR2 is SFDVKD. The CDR3 is 14 amino acids. For the CDR3, the DNA is TGTGCCACCCGGACTAGCGGAAGCACAGATACGCAGTATTTT. It codes for CATRTSGSTDTQYF.

V is TRBV28 and J is TRBJ1-4; 7 bases line up with TRBD1. The CDR3 has 15 residues. Trimming took 3 bases from V and 5 from J; bases not matched to a gene: 6. Germline-derived CDR1 and CDR2 are MDHEN and SYDVKM. Written as DNA, the CDR3 is TGTGCCAGCAGTTTCCCAGGGGGTTCAAATGAAAAACTGTTTTTT. This gives the protein CASSFPGGSNEKLFF.

J is TRBJ2-3 and V is TRBV4-1; TRBD2 matches 10 bases. The V segment lost 1 base and the J segment 3 bases; nucleotides outside the gene matches: 10. The length of the CDR3 is 18 residues. Looked up from germline, CDR1 is MGHRA and CDR2 is YSYEKL. The CDR3 sequence: CASSQAQRGGLRTDTQYF. CDR3 sequence (DNA): TGCGCCAGCAGCCAAGCTCAGCGGGGGGGCCTCCGGACAGATACGCAGTATTTT.

The chain employs TRBV30 and TRBJ2-3; tentative D call: TRBD2 (5 bases). The CDR3 is 19 amino acids. Looked up from germline, CDR1 is GTSNPN and CDR2 is SVGIG (reference sequence). V shed 1 base and J shed 1 base, with 24 bases lying between them. The CDR3 region is CAWSGDVVRGKRGTDTQYF. Here the CDR3 DNA reads TGTGCCTGGAGTGGAGATGTGGTACGAGGCAAGAGGGGCACAGATACGCAGTATTTT.

V gene TRBV12-5 combines with J gene TRBJ1-2, with 7 bases lining up with TRBD1. V trimming: 2 bases; J trimming: 6 bases; junction bases outside the gene matches: 6. Germline V gene lookup returns CDR1 LGHNT and CDR2 FRNRAP. The CDR3 extends over 14 amino acids. The CDR3: CASGLITGVHGYTF. The CDR3 DNA reads as TGTGCTAGTGGTTTGATCACAGGGGTTCATGGCTACACCTTC.

The chain uses TRBV7-2 and TRBJ2-3, with a tentative D call TRBD1 (6 bases). The CDR3 runs to 13 residues. Germline V lookup: CDR1 SGHTA, CDR2 FQGNSA. V was cut by 3 bases and J by 10 bases, with 14 bases left in between. CDR3 protein: CASSFGGGNAQYF. The CDR3 DNA sequence: TGTGCCAGCAGCTTTGGGGGCGGAAATGCGCAGTATTTT.

The V gene is TRBV6-5, the J gene TRBJ2-1; 9 bases are a match to TRBD2. The V gene end was trimmed by 2 bases and the J gene end by 9 bases; junction bases not matched to a gene: 5. CDR1 is MNHEY, CDR2 SVGAGI, per germline. This CDR3 has 14 amino acids. CDR3 region: CASSYASGDTEQFF. The CDR3 DNA reads TGTGCCAGCAGTTACGCTAGCGGGGATACTGAGCAGTTCTTC.

The chain combines TRBV12-3 or TRBV12-4 with TRBJ1-1, with D uncertain. V gave up 8 bases and J gave up 0 bases, with 10 bases separating them. The CDR3 is 13 amino acids. The CDR3 coding sequence is TGTGCCAGCGGGCGGGTTATGAACACTGAAGCTTTCTTT. Translating gives CASGRVMNTEAFF.

This chain links TRBV19 with TRBJ1-5; possibly TRBD1 for D (5 bases). Trimming took off 9 bases at V and 3 bases at J, with 15 bases between the two ends. Germline values: CDR1 LNHDA, CDR2 SQIVND (reference sequence). The CDR3 is 14 amino acids. CDR3 coding DNA: TGTGCCAGCCGCCCAGACAGTTCCAATCAGCCCCAGCATTTT. It is translated as CASRPDSSNQPQHF.

The chain has TRBV11-3 and TRBJ2-5, with 7 bases lining up with TRBD1. CDR1 SGHNT and CDR2 YENEEA come from the germline V gene. J lost 3 bases, V lost 2 bases, and 9 bases had no gene match. The CDR3 has 16 residues. As DNA, the CDR3 is TGTGCCAGCAGCTTATACGACGGACAGGTGAAAGAGACCCAGTACTTC. Amino acid sequence: CASSLYDGQVKETQYF.

The CDR3 here is CASSRLQGYEQYV. DNA of the CDR3: TGTGCCAGCTCACGACTACAGGGCTACGAGCAGTACGTC. V gene TRBV18 combines with J gene TRBJ2-7, with TRBD1 as a possible D gene (6 bases). Per the germline V gene, CDR1 is KGHSH and CDR2 is LQKENI. V was cut by 4 bases and J by 3 bases, with 10 bases left in between. CDR3 length: 13 amino acids.